The entry below describes one TCR beta chain. This record comes from a study of blood T cell repertoires in COVID-19. Method: immunoSEQ multiplex PCR; TCRdb's copy keeps in-frame clones and lacks some. This sample has around 300,000 clones, with approximately 90% found just once. Germline-derived CDR1 and CDR2 are MNHEY and SVGAGI. Trimming took off 2 bases at V and 10 bases at J, with 17 bases between the two ends. The CDR3 is 14 amino acids. The sequenced material came from peripheral blood. This receptor was taken from a man younger than 30 with active or convalescent COVID-19. V is TRBV6-5 and J is TRBJ1-1, with a weak D call TRBD1 (5 bases). The CDR3 spells CASSYAAGQLLAFF. In DNA form, the CDR3 reads TGTGCCAGCAGTTACGCTGCAGGGCAGCTCTTAGCTTTCTTT.